This T cell receptor (beta chain) is drawn from a study of Graves' ophthalmopathy and Graves' hyperthyroidism. Findings and caveats of the study: Sensitivity reached 85% to 90% and specificity about 81% for a 13-signature model separating ophthalmopathy from stable hyperthyroidism.

CDR3 length: 13 residues. V lost 5 bases and J lost 6, with 10 bases in between. Germline CDR1 reads MGHDK; CDR2 reads SYGVNS. Amplification targeted the TCR beta CDR3 regions, with RNA transcripts as the source material. An initial RT-PCR round employing HTBI primers preceded a second-round multiplex PCR. TCRdb reprocessed the multiplex PCR reads with MiXCR, giving one entry per CDR3 protein. The sample lists 650,000 to 900,000 distinct CDR3 sequences, 40% occurring once. As to this clonotype: Its antigen remains unidentified.

The chain has TRBV25-1 and TRBJ2-2; D is ambiguous. Sequenced material: peripheral blood. This clonotype was obtained from an adult man with Graves' ophthalmopathy. CDR3 sequence reads: CASSYVQSGELFF. The CDR3 DNA is TGTGCCAGCAGTTATGTTCAGTCCGGGGAGCTGTTTTTT.